This T cell receptor beta chain is from a study of cytomegalovirus exposure and HLA in healthy donors. At the level of the study: Earlier results showed 90 million to 130 million unique TCR beta sequences derived from approximately 170 million T cells. Study findings and constraints: The authors considered a cluster of highly shared sequence variants likely to be a sequencing artifact. A few V segments could not be told apart, such as TRBV6-2 and TRBV6-3, and were left out.

Researchers ran the PCR with 60 Vbeta and 13 Jbeta primers. Libraries were prepared by immunoSEQ multiplex PCR; TCRdb keeps only in-frame clonotypes and omits some of them. Of some 99,000 clones listed, roughly two thirds are singletons. This clone was detected ten times or more. No antigen is known for it. Germline-derived CDR1 and CDR2 are LGHNA and YSLEER. V lost 0 bases and J 10 bases, leaving 18 bases between the germline ends. This CDR3 is 16 amino acids long. Input material: PBMCs. This sequence was found in a man aged 35-49 years in good health and CMV-seronegative. This chain connects TRBV4-3 to TRBJ1-4; D remains unclear. The CDR3 loop is CASSQDMVGTVGKLFF. The CDR3 region has the DNA TGCGCCAGCAGCCAAGATATGGTGGGCACGGTGGGAAAACTGTTTTTT.